The 29 T cell receptor beta chains below were found in one sample sequenced in a study of T and B cells in COVID-19 patients. Multiplex PCR with BIOMED2 TRB-A/B primer pools amplified TRB rearrangements. From the multiplex PCR reads, TCRdb called clonotypes with MiXCR, one entry per CDR3 protein. This sample carries around 16,000 distinct CDR3 sequences, about a quarter of them seen once, and the ten largest clones take 2.5% to 4%. Blood genomic DNA input for TRB amplification was roughly 250-500 ng. Sequenced input: blood. The receptor set was obtained from a human donor who had recovered from COVID-19.

The rearrangement links TRBV27 to TRBJ1-1; TRBD1 is a possible D gene (5 bases). CDR3 length: 15 residues. Germline CDR1 is MNHEY and CDR2 is SMNVEV (reference sequence). V dropped 3 bases and J dropped 0 bases, with 11 bases sitting between them. The CDR3 loop reads CASSLGLTVNTEAFF. For the CDR3, the DNA is TGTGCCAGCAGTTTGGGATTGACAGTGAACACTGAAGCTTTCTTT.

The V call is TRBV29-1, the J call TRBJ2-7, with 9 bases lining up with TRBD1. The CDR3 is 13 amino acids. Germline CDR1 SQVTM, CDR2 ANQGSEA. Unmatched junction bases numbered 11, after V lost 7 bases and J lost 7 bases. The CDR3 DNA reads as TGCAGCGCCCACACCGGGACAGGGTCGGAGCAGTACTTC. This sequence encodes CSAHTGTGSEQYF.

This clonotype was seen many times. This chain joins TRBV19 and TRBJ1-2; D is unclear. The CDR3 consists of 14 residues. V was pared by 1 base and J by 4 bases, with 10 bases between. The germline gives CDR1 LNHDA, CDR2 SQIVND (reference sequence). DNA for the CDR3: TGTGCCAGTAGTATAGGGCTAGAGATCTATGGCTACACCTTC. Protein product: CASSIGLEIYGYTF.

This clonotype has only a few counts. The rearrangement links TRBV12-3 or TRBV12-4 to TRBJ1-2; the D is unclear. The CDR3 is 12 amino acids. V lost 7 bases and J lost 2, with 8 bases in between. The CDR3 loop is CASKASNYGYTF. The CDR3 coding sequence is TGTGCCAGCAAGGCCAGCAACTATGGCTACACCTTC.

As DNA, the CDR3 is TGTGCCAGCAGCTTGGACCCGACAGTGAATAATTCACCCCTCCACTTT. This codes for CASSLDPTVNNSPLHF. The chain couples TRBV5-4 to TRBJ1-6; D might be TRBD1 (5 bases). The germline V gene has CDR1 SGHNT and CDR2 YYREEE (reference sequence). The CDR3 length is 16 residues. V shed 0 bases and J shed 5 bases, with 12 bases lying between them.

The chain employs TRBV5-6 and TRBJ1-4; 8 nucleotides agree with TRBD1. The germline gives CDR1 SGHDT, CDR2 YYEEEE. This CDR3 contains 16 residues. The V segment lost 2 bases and the J segment 8 bases; nucleotides outside the gene matches: 11. DNA of the CDR3: TGTGCCAGCAGCTTCCTGGGGACAGGACTAAGCGAAAAACTGTTTTTT. This codes for CASSFLGTGLSEKLFF.

This clonotype was picked up a small number of times. The J gene is TRBJ1-5, the V gene TRBV27; D gene unclear. The CDR3 contains 14 residues. The germline CDR1 and CDR2 sequences are MNHEY and SMNVEV (reference sequence). With 8 bases removed from V and 0 bases from J, the gap between germline ends came to 11 bases. The DNA for the CDR3 is TGTGCCAGCGCGGTGGGCTATAGCAATCAGCCCCAGCATTTT. Amino acid sequence: CASAVGYSNQPQHF.

The V and J genes are TRBV29-1 and TRBJ2-2; D possibly matches TRBD1 or TRBD2 (5 bases each). V was shortened by 5 bases and J by 5 bases, with 15 bases between the two germline ends. Germline CDR1 and CDR2: SQVTM and ANQGSEA. This CDR3 has 14 amino acids. This chain's CDR3 is CSVQGDPWTGELFF. The CDR3 DNA reads TGCAGCGTTCAAGGGGACCCTTGGACCGGGGAGCTGTTTTTT.

This clonotype is termed medium-sized. The chain uses TRBV19 and TRBJ1-5; D gene unclear. The length of the CDR3 is 14 residues. The germline V and J ends were trimmed by 0 bases and 6 bases, with 9 bases remaining between them. The germline gives CDR1 LNHDA, CDR2 SQIVND (reference sequence). The CDR3 bases are TGTGCCAGTAGTATAGATAATTCGGGTCAGCCCCAGCATTTT. It translates to CASSIDNSGQPQHF.

The genes are TRBV19 and TRBJ2-5; TRBD2 matches 13 bases. J was trimmed by 3 bases and V by 5 bases; bases with no gene match: 6. This CDR3 comprises 16 residues. Germline values: CDR1 LNHDA, CDR2 SQIVND (reference sequence). CDR3 nucleotides: TGTGCCAGTAGTCCCAAACTAGCGGGAGGGAAAGAGACCCAGTACTTC. This codes for CASSPKLAGGKETQYF.

About this clonotype: A much bigger clone sits one base away, suggesting this may be a read error. The CDR3 nucleotides are TGTGCCAGCAGATCCAGGACAATTCAAAACATTCAGTACTTC. Amino acid sequence: CASRSRTIQNIQYF. This chain connects TRBV6-5 to TRBJ2-4; D may be TRBD1 (5 bases). The V gene lost 6 bases and the J gene lost 5 bases, with 14 bases spanning the gap. CDR1 and CDR2 (germline): MNHEY, SVGAGI. The CDR3 is 14 amino acids.

Here the CDR3 reads CASSYKGWGSPLHF. The CDR3 DNA sequence: TGTGCCAGCAGTTACAAGGGTTGGGGGTCACCCCTCCACTTT. The chain joins TRBV6-5 to TRBJ1-6; TRBD1 is a possible D gene (5 bases). Trimming shortened V by 2 bases and J by 10 bases, and 12 bases separated the two germline ends. From germline, CDR1 is MNHEY and CDR2 SVGAGI. This CDR3 region has 14 residues.

CDR3 protein: CASSSRTGSYEQYF. CDR3 DNA sequence: TGTGCCAGCAGCTCTAGGACGGGCTCCTACGAGCAGTACTTC. The V and J genes are TRBV5-4 and TRBJ2-7; D gene ambiguous. This CDR3 region has 14 residues. CDR1 SGHNT and CDR2 YYREEE come from the germline V gene (reference sequence). V was pared by 3 bases and J by 0 bases, with 10 bases between.

This clonotype has a handful of counts. The V call is TRBV12-3 or TRBV12-4, the J call TRBJ1-2; no definite D call. Trimming cost V 6 bases and J 4 bases, with 6 bases left between them. The CDR3 covers 11 residues. CDR3 sequence: CASSQSYGYTF. CDR3 nucleotide sequence: TGTGCCAGCAGCCAGAGCTATGGCTACACCTTC.

This clonotype was seen more than once but under ten times. The rearrangement links TRBV7-2 to TRBJ2-5; unclear D gene. Trimming stripped 0 bases from V and 4 bases from J, with 3 bases between. CDR3 length: 12 amino acids. In germline, CDR1 is SGHTA, CDR2 FQGNSA. This CDR3 is CASSLALETQYF. DNA for the CDR3: TGTGCCAGCAGCTTAGCCTTAGAGACCCAGTACTTC.

This clonotype showed up just a few times. The chain has TRBV18 and TRBJ2-7, with a tentative D call TRBD1 (5 bases). The CDR3 runs to 14 residues. V was pared by 5 bases and J by 3 bases, with 14 bases between. The germline V gene encodes CDR1 KGHSH and CDR2 LQKENI. For the CDR3, the DNA is TGTGCCAGCTCATCGCAGGGATCCAACTACGAGCAGTACTTC. Translation: CASSSQGSNYEQYF.

This clonotype was seen a handful of times. The chain combines TRBV5-6 with TRBJ2-5, with 9 bases that match TRBD1. Germline assignment: CDR1 SGHDT and CDR2 YYEEEE. The CDR3 sequence is 16 residues long. Trimming at V came to 3 bases and at J to 5 bases, leaving 11 bases not matched to a gene. In nucleotides, the CDR3 is TGTGCCAGCAGCTGGGGGGACAGGGATGAGATGGAGACCCAGTACTTC. It is translated as CASSWGDRDEMETQYF.

The chain carries TRBV5-1 and TRBJ2-7, with TRBD1 as a possible D gene (6 bases). Trimming took 3 bases from V and 3 from J, leaving 10 bases between them. In germline, CDR1 is SGHRS, CDR2 YFSETQ. The CDR3 contains 13 residues. CDR3 protein: CASSWRGGYEQYF. The DNA of the CDR3 is TGCGCCAGCAGCTGGAGAGGGGGCTACGAGCAGTACTTC. The variable domain in full, completed from reference TRBV5-1 and TRBJ2-7, reads KAGVTQTPRYLIKTRGQQVTLSCSPISGHRSVSWYQQTPGQGLQFLFEYFSETQRNKGNFPGRFSGRQFSNSRSEMNVSTLELGDSALYLCASSWRGGYEQYFGPGTRLTVT.

The chain has TRBV27 and TRBJ1-1, with D perhaps matching TRBD1 (6 bases). CDR1 is MNHEY, CDR2 SMNVEV, per germline (reference sequence). The V end was cut by 5 bases, the J end by 0 bases, with 13 bases between. The CDR3 totals 15 residues. The CDR3, as DNA: TGTGCCAGCAGTATCGGACAGACCATGAACACTGAAGCTTTCTTT. It is translated as CASSIGQTMNTEAFF.

This chain links TRBV5-1 with TRBJ2-1; D possibly corresponds to TRBD2 (6 bases). Germline-derived CDR1 and CDR2 are SGHRS and YFSETQ. Between the trimmed V and J ends, which lost 4 bases and 1 base, there was a span of 15 bases. This CDR3 comprises 16 residues. CDR3 coding DNA: TGCGCCAGCAGCCCGGAGGGTAGCGGTTCCTACAATGAGCAGTTCTTC. Protein product: CASSPEGSGSYNEQFF.

This clonotype is deemed medium-sized. This rearrangement joins TRBV27 to TRBJ2-7; D is perhaps TRBD1 or TRBD2 (6 bases each). Trimming left V 6 bases short and J 4 bases short, with 10 bases between. The CDR3 is 12 amino acids. Germline V gives CDR1 MNHEY, CDR2 SMNVEV (reference sequence). CDR3 sequence: CASRRGGYEQYF. As DNA, the CDR3 is TGTGCCAGCAGGCGAGGGGGGTACGAGCAGTACTTC.

This clonotype has only a few counts. This sequence joins TRBV27 and TRBJ1-5; D may be TRBD1 (5 bases). V lost 3 bases to trimming and J lost 6 bases, with 15 bases between them. Germline CDR1 MNHEY, CDR2 SMNVEV (reference sequence). The CDR3 covers 15 residues. Here the CDR3 DNA reads TGTGCCAGCAGTTTCACCACAGGTCAAGGTCAGCCCCAGCATTTT. Amino acid sequence: CASSFTTGQGQPQHF.

The chain is built from TRBV27 and TRBJ2-7; 8 bases align to TRBD2. Unmatched junction bases numbered 27, after V lost 5 bases and J lost 6 bases. CDR3 length equals 20 residues. Germline V gene sequence: CDR1 MNHEY, CDR2 SMNVEV (reference sequence). CDR3 region: CASSPLPRLGVRVAGREQYF. The CDR3 nucleotides read TGTGCCAGCAGTCCCTTACCCCGACTAGGGGTTAGGGTAGCGGGACGCGAGCAGTACTTC.

There are many counts of this clonotype. CDR3 region: CASSYSILAGGIDTQYF. The CDR3, as DNA: TGTGCCAGCAGTTACTCGATCCTAGCGGGAGGTATAGATACGCAGTATTTT. The genes are TRBV6-5 and TRBJ2-3, with TRBD2 matching over 11 bases. The V segment lost 0 bases and the J segment 5 bases; nucleotides outside the gene matches: 7. The CDR3 covers 17 residues. Germline V gives CDR1 MNHEY, CDR2 SVGAGI.

This clonotype was seen at least ten times. The rearrangement links TRBV6-5 to TRBJ1-4; 7 nucleotides align to TRBD1. Germline-derived CDR1 and CDR2 are MNHEY and SVGAGI. J was trimmed by 5 bases and V by 6 bases; bases with no gene match: 9. The CDR3 runs 15 residues. The CDR3 region is CASRNDRALNEKLFF. CDR3 bases: TGTGCCAGCAGAAATGACAGGGCGTTGAATGAAAAACTGTTTTTT.

The sample holds a few counts of this clonotype. The chain has TRBV30 and TRBJ1-3, with 7 nucleotides matching TRBD1. This CDR3 contains 12 residues. V gave up 5 bases and J gave up 2 bases; unmatched junction bases: 0. Germline values: CDR1 GTSNPN, CDR2 SVGIG (reference sequence). This CDR3 reads CAWDRAGNTIYF. DNA for the CDR3: TGTGCCTGGGACAGGGCTGGAAACACCATATATTTT.

This chain joins TRBV20-1 and TRBJ1-2; D unresolved. The CDR3 is 15 residues long. Germline CDR1 and CDR2: DFQATT and SNEGSKA (reference sequence). Trimming shortened V by 4 bases and J by 1 base, and 16 bases separated the two germline ends. CDR3 sequence (DNA): TGCAGTGCTAAGAGGCTCCGGGGTGGTAACTATGGCTACACCTTC. As protein: CSAKRLRGGNYGYTF.

The chain is built from TRBV20-1 and TRBJ2-3; unclear D gene. Germline V gives CDR1 DFQATT, CDR2 SNEGSKA (reference sequence). The CDR3 spans 13 residues. The CDR3 nucleotides are TGCAGAGCCTTGGGCGGAGGCACAGATACGCAGTATTTT. This encodes CRALGGGTDTQYF.

This chain links TRBV6-6 with TRBJ2-5; tentative D call: TRBD1 (5 bases). Trimming removed 4 bases at V and 2 bases at J, with 11 bases between. Germline CDR1 MNHNY, CDR2 SVGAGI (reference sequence). There are 14 residues in the CDR3. CDR3 sequence: CASSSGQSQETQYF. The CDR3 nucleotides are TGTGCCAGCAGTTCCGGACAATCTCAAGAGACCCAGTACTTC.